This is a list of T cell receptor beta chains from one sample in a study of CD8 T cells in ankylosing spondylitis. TCRdb re-derived calls from the 5' RACE reads in MiXCR, one entry per CDR3 protein. The sample has over 700,000 distinct CDR3 sequences; under 20% are singletons. Input material: blood, either unsorted or a sorted T cell fraction (not recorded which). The receptors come from a male donor with ankylosing spondylitis. The CDR3 runs from the conserved cysteine through the conserved F or W. D genes are given only for firm matches. Size tells how often a clone was seen (once, few, many) or the class of an expanded clone, and some rows leave it out.

CDR3 length: 17; D gene: TRBD1; V gene: TRBV30; J gene: TRBJ2-3; clone size: few; CDR3 protein: CAWSDLTRDRGWDTQYF; CDR3 DNA: TGTGCCTGGAGTGATCTAACCCGGGACAGGGGCTGGGATACGCAGTATTTT
CDR3 length: 14; D gene: NA; V gene: TRBV29-1; J gene: TRBJ2-1; clone size: many; CDR3 protein: CSVGEVSSYNEQFF; CDR3 DNA: TGCAGCGTGGGGGAAGTGAGCTCCTACAATGAGCAGTTCTTC
CDR3 length: 16; D gene: TRBD2; V gene: TRBV4-3; J gene: TRBJ2-7; clone size: few; CDR3 protein: CASSQGAGGPAYEQYF; CDR3 DNA: TGCGCCAGCAGCCAAGGGGCGGGAGGGCCCGCCTACGAGCAGTACTTC
CDR3 length: 16; D gene: NA; V gene: TRBV12-3/TRBV12-4; J gene: TRBJ1-3; clone size: NA; CDR3 protein: CASSQWTVKAGNTIYF; CDR3 DNA: TGTGCCAGCAGTCAATGGACAGTGAAGGCTGGAAACACCATATATTTT
CDR3 length: 18; D gene: TRBD1; V gene: TRBV5-1; J gene: TRBJ2-7; clone size: NA; CDR3 protein: CASSLDFRQGTVSYEQYF; CDR3 DNA: TGCGCCAGCAGCTTGGATTTTCGACAGGGAACGGTATCCTACGAGCAGTACTTC
CDR3 length: 14; D gene: NA; V gene: TRBV20-1; J gene: TRBJ2-3; clone size: NA; CDR3 protein: CSATSDVGPDTQYF; CDR3 DNA: TGCAGTGCAACTTCGGACGTAGGCCCAGATACGCAGTATTTT
CDR3 length: 16; D gene: TRBD2; V gene: TRBV10-3; J gene: TRBJ2-3; clone size: NA; CDR3 protein: CAISRASGESTDTQYF; CDR3 DNA: TGTGCCATCAGTAGGGCTAGCGGGGAAAGCACAGATACGCAGTATTTT
CDR3 length: 16; D gene: NA; V gene: TRBV20-1; J gene: TRBJ2-5; clone size: NA; CDR3 protein: CSATTVFRRGVETQYF; CDR3 DNA: TGCAGTGCTACCACTGTTTTCAGGAGGGGTGTAGAGACCCAGTACTTC
CDR3 length: 11; D gene: NA; V gene: TRBV10-3; J gene: TRBJ1-2; clone size: few; CDR3 protein: CAISDLGGYTF; CDR3 DNA: TGTGCCATCAGTGATTTGGGGGGCTACACCTTC
CDR3 length: 16; D gene: NA; V gene: TRBV20-1; J gene: TRBJ2-6; clone size: NA; CDR3 protein: CSAPNPETSGANVLTF; CDR3 DNA: TGCAGTGCCCCTAACCCGGAAACCTCTGGGGCCAACGTCCTGACTTTC
CDR3 length: 15; D gene: NA; V gene: TRBV5-6; J gene: TRBJ1-2; clone size: NA; CDR3 protein: CASSRMGGGNYGYTF; CDR3 DNA: TGTGCCAGCAGCCGGATGGGCGGGGGCAACTATGGCTACACCTTC
CDR3 length: 15; D gene: NA; V gene: TRBV4-1; J gene: TRBJ1-5; clone size: once; CDR3 protein: CASSQDPTLGQPQHF; CDR3 DNA: TGCGCCAGCAGCCAAGATCCCACCTTAGGGCAGCCCCAGCATTTT
CDR3 length: 14; D gene: NA; V gene: TRBV12-3/TRBV12-4; J gene: TRBJ1-4; clone size: few; CDR3 protein: CASSLGGFDEKLFF; CDR3 DNA: TGTGCCAGCAGTTTGGGCGGCTTTGATGAAAAACTGTTTTTT
CDR3 length: 16; D gene: TRBD1; V gene: TRBV7-9; J gene: TRBJ2-7; clone size: NA; CDR3 protein: CASSSKHRQGPYEQYF; CDR3 DNA: TGTGCCAGCAGTTCAAAACACCGACAGGGACCCTACGAGCAGTACTTC
CDR3 length: 14; D gene: NA; V gene: TRBV28; J gene: TRBJ1-2; clone size: few; CDR3 protein: CASVPGTANYGYTF; CDR3 DNA: TGTGCCAGTGTCCCCGGGACCGCTAACTATGGCTACACCTTC
CDR3 length: 17; D gene: NA; V gene: TRBV9; J gene: TRBJ2-3; clone size: few; CDR3 protein: CASSVVGGAYRTDTQYF; CDR3 DNA: TGTGCCAGCAGCGTGGTGGGGGGAGCCTATCGCACAGATACGCAGTATTTT
CDR3 length: 16; D gene: NA; V gene: TRBV27; J gene: TRBJ2-7; clone size: NA; CDR3 protein: CASSFIQGQGLRGQYF; CDR3 DNA: TGTGCCAGCAGTTTCATCCAGGGGCAGGGTTTACGAGGGCAGTACTTC
CDR3 length: 15; D gene: TRBD2; V gene: TRBV28; J gene: TRBJ2-1; clone size: NA; CDR3 protein: CASSLEAGVWNEQFF; CDR3 DNA: TGTGCCAGCAGTTTGGAGGCGGGAGTTTGGAATGAGCAGTTCTTC
CDR3 length: 14; D gene: TRBD2; V gene: TRBV7-3; J gene: TRBJ2-3; clone size: many; CDR3 protein: CASSLSGRADTQYF; CDR3 DNA: TGTGCCAGCAGCCTTAGCGGGAGGGCAGATACGCAGTATTTT
CDR3 length: 16; D gene: TRBD1; V gene: TRBV10-2; J gene: TRBJ1-1; clone size: few; CDR3 protein: CASSERWTGGRTEAFF; CDR3 DNA: TGCGCCAGCAGTGAGCGATGGACAGGGGGTCGGACTGAAGCTTTCTTT
CDR3 length: 13; D gene: NA; V gene: TRBV4-3; J gene: TRBJ2-4; clone size: few; CDR3 protein: CASSQDGEDIQYF; CDR3 DNA: TGCGCCAGCAGCCAAGATGGGGAGGACATTCAGTACTTC
CDR3 length: 17; D gene: TRBD2; V gene: TRBV5-1; J gene: TRBJ2-5; clone size: NA; CDR3 protein: CASSLFGSGASEETQYF; CDR3 DNA: TGCGCCAGCAGCTTGTTCGGTAGCGGGGCTTCGGAAGAGACCCAGTACTTC
CDR3 length: 13; D gene: NA; V gene: TRBV7-3; J gene: TRBJ2-3; clone size: many; CDR3 protein: CASSPWAGDTQYF; CDR3 DNA: TGTGCCAGCAGCCCCTGGGCGGGAGATACGCAGTATTTT
CDR3 length: 14; D gene: NA; V gene: TRBV20-1; J gene: TRBJ2-1; clone size: many; CDR3 protein: CSASRSSSYNEQFF; CDR3 DNA: TGCAGTGCTAGCCGGTCGAGCTCCTACAATGAGCAGTTCTTC
CDR3 length: 16; D gene: NA; V gene: TRBV9; J gene: TRBJ2-7; clone size: NA; CDR3 protein: CASSPPDSKSSYEQYF; CDR3 DNA: TGTGCCAGCAGCCCACCTGATAGTAAGAGCTCCTACGAGCAGTACTTC
CDR3 length: 14; D gene: NA; V gene: TRBV5-1; J gene: TRBJ2-7; clone size: many; CDR3 protein: CASSLTGLWDEQYF; CDR3 DNA: TGCGCCAGCAGCTTAACAGGCCTTTGGGACGAGCAGTACTTC
CDR3 length: 17; D gene: TRBD1; V gene: TRBV4-2; J gene: TRBJ1-5; clone size: NA; CDR3 protein: CASSQGAGGAKGEPQHF; CDR3 DNA: TGTGCCAGCAGCCAAGGCGCAGGGGGCGCGAAAGGGGAGCCCCAGCATTTT
CDR3 length: 14; D gene: NA; V gene: TRBV7-2; J gene: TRBJ2-7; clone size: many; CDR3 protein: CASSFFGGIDEQYF; CDR3 DNA: TGTGCCAGCAGCTTCTTCGGGGGCATCGACGAGCAGTACTTC
CDR3 length: 15; D gene: TRBD2; V gene: TRBV6-2/TRBV6-3; J gene: TRBJ2-7; clone size: few; CDR3 protein: CASSYSGTRENWQYF; CDR3 DNA: TGTGCCAGCAGTTACTCCGGGACTAGAGAGAACTGGCAGTACTTC